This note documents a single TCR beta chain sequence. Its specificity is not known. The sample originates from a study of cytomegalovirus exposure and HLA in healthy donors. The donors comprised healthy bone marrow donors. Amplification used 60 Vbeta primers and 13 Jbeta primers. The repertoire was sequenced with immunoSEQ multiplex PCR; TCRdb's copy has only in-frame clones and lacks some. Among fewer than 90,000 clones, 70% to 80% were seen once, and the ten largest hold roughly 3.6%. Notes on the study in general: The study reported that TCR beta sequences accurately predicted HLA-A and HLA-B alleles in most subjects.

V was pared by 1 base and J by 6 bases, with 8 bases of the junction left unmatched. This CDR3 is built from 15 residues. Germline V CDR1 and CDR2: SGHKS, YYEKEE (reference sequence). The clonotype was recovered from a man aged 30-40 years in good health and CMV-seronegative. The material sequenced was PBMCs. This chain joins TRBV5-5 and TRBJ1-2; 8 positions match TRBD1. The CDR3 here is CASSLRRTGSHGYTF. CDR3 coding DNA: TGTGCCAGCAGCTTGCGTAGGACAGGGAGCCATGGCTACACCTTC.